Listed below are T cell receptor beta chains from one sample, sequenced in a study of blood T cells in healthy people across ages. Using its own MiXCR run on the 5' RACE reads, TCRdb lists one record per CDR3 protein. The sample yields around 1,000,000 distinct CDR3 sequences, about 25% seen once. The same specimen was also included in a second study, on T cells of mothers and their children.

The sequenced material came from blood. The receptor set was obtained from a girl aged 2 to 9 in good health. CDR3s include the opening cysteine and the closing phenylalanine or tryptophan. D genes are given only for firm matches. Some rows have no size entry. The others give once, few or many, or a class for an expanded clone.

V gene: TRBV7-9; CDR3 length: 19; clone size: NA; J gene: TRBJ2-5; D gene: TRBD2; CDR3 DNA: TGTGCCAGCAGCCTAGATCTTCGTGCTGTAACTAGCGGGGAAGAGACCCAGTACTTC; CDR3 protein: CASSLDLRAVTSGEETQYF
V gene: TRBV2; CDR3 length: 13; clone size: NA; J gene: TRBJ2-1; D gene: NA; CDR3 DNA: TGTGCCAGCGCTAGCGTGTACTACAATGAGCAGTTCTTC; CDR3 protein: CASASVYYNEQFF
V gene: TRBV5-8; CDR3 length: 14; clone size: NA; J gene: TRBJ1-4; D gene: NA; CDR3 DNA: TGTGCCAGCAGCTTGTTGGGGAACCAAGAAAAACTGTTTTTT; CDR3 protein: CASSLLGNQEKLFF
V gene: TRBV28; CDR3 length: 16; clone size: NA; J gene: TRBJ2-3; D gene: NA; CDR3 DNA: TGTGCCAGCAGTTTCTCGACAGATCTTAACACAGATACGCAGTATTTT; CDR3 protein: CASSFSTDLNTDTQYF
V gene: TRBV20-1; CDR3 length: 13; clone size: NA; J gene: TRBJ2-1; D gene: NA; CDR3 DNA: TGCAGTGCTCCCCAGACGGGGTACAATGAGCAGTTCTTC; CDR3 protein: CSAPQTGYNEQFF
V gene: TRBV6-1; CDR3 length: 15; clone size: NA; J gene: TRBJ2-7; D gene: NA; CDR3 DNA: TGTGCCAGCGAGGACGGAGGGGGGGAGAGGAACGAGCAGTACTTC; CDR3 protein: CASEDGGGERNEQYF
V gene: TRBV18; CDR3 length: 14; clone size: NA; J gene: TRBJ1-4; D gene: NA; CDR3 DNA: TGTGCCAGCTCTAGCCTCGAACCGGGTGAAAAACTGTTTTTT; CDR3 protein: CASSSLEPGEKLFF
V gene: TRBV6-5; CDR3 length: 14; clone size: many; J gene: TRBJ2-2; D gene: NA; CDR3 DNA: TGTGCCAGCAGAGTACAGCCGAACACCGGGGAGCTGTTTTTT; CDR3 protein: CASRVQPNTGELFF
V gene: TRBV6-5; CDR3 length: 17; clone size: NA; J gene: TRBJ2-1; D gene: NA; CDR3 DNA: TGTGCCAGCAGTTGGAGTGCTAATATGAATTCCTACAATGAGCAGTTCTTC; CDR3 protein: CASSWSANMNSYNEQFF
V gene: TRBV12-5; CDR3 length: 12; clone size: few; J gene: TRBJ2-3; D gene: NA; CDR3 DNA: TGTGCTAGTGGTTTGGAAGAGGATACGCAGTATTTT; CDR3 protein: CASGLEEDTQYF
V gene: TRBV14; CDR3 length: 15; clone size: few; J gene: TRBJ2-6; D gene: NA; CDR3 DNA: TGTGCCAGCAGCCAAGCAGTTGGCGGGGCCAACGTCCTGACTTTC; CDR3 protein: CASSQAVGGANVLTF
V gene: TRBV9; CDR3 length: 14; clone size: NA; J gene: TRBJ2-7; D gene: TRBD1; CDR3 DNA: TGTGCCAGCAGCGCCCGACAGGGGGTGGGCGAGCAGTACTTC; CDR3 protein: CASSARQGVGEQYF
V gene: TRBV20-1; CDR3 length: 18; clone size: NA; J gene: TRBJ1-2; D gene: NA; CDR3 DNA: TGCAATGCCAACTGCCCGCTCTGTCTTCAGGGACCGAAGTATGGCTACACCTTC; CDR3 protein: CNANCPLCLQGPKYGYTF
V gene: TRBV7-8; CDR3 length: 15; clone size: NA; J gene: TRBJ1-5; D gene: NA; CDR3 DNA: TGTGCCAGCATCCGGACGATTGATAGCAATCAGCCCCAGCATTTT; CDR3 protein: CASIRTIDSNQPQHF
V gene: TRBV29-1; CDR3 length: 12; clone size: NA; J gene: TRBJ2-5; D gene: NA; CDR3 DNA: TGCAGCGTTGCCCTCCCCGCAGAGACCCAGTACTTC; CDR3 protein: CSVALPAETQYF
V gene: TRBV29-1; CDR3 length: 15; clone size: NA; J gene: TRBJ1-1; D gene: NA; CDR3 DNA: TGCAGCGTTGTATATGTGGCGGCGCGGGGGACTGAAGCTTTCTTT; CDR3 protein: CSVVYVAARGTEAFF
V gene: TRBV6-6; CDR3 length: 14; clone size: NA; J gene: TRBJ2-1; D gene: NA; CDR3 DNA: TGTGCCAGCAGTTACTCGGCGGATTACAATGAGCAGTTCTTC; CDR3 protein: CASSYSADYNEQFF
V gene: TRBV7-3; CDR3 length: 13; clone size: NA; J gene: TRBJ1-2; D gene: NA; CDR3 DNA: TGTGCCAGCAGCTTAGGGTTTGGCTATGGCTACACCTTC; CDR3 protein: CASSLGFGYGYTF
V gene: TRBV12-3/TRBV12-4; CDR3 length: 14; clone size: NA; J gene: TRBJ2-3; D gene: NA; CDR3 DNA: TGTGCCAGCAGTCCGGTCTACGCTTCAGATACGCAGTATTTT; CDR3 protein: CASSPVYASDTQYF
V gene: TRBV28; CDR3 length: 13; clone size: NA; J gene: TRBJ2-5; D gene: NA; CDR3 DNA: TGTGCCAGCGGACCAGCGGACCAAGAGACCCAGTACTTC; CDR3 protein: CASGPADQETQYF
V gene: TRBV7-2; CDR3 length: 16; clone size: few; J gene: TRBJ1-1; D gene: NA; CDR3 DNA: TGTGCCAGCAGCTTAGGAAGGACCTGGCGAACAACAGAAGCTTTCTTT; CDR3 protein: CASSLGRTWRTTEAFF
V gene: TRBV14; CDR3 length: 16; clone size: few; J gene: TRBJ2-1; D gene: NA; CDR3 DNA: TGTGCCAGCAGCGACCCTCAGGGGAGCTCCTACAATGAGCAGTTCTTC; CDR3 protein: CASSDPQGSSYNEQFF
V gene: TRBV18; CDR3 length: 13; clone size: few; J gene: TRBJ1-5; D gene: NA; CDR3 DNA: TGTGCCAGCTCACCACGGGAAGATCAGCCCCAGCATTTT; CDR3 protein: CASSPREDQPQHF
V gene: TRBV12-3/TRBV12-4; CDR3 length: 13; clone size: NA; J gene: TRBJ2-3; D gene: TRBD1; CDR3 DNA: TGTGCCATACAGGGGAGTGGCACAGATACGCAGTATTTT; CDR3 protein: CAIQGSGTDTQYF
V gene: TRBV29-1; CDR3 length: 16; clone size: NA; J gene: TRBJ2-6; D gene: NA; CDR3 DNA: TGCAGCGTTGAGTCGGAGGGGGTCTCTGGGGCCAACGTCCTGACTTTC; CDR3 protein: CSVESEGVSGANVLTF
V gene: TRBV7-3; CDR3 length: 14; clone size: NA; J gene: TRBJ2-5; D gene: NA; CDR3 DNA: TGTGCCAGCAGCTTAACTGGGGGACAAGGGACCCAGTACTTC; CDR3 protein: CASSLTGGQGTQYF
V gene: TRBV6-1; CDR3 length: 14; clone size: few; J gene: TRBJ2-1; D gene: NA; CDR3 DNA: TGTGCCAGCCAGCCGGCGCGGGGCCTCAATGAGCAGTTCTTC; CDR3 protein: CASQPARGLNEQFF
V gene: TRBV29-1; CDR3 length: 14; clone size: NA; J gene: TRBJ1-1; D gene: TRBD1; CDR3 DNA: TGCAGCGTCCTATACAGGGGGCGGTATACTGAAGCTTTCTTT; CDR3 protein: CSVLYRGRYTEAFF
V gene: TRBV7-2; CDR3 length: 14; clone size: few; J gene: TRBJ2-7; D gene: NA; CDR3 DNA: TGTGCCAGCAGCATATTAAGAGGGTTCGACGAGCAGTACTTC; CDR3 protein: CASSILRGFDEQYF
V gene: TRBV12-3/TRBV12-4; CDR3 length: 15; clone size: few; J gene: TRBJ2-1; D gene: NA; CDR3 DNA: TGTGCCAGCAGTTTTGTGGTGGCAGATAACCGCCAGCAGTTCTTC; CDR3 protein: CASSFVVADNRQQFF